The 23 T cell receptor beta chains below come from one sample, sequenced in a study of cytomegalovirus exposure and HLA in healthy donors (dated by TCRdb to the late 2010s). Libraries were prepared through the immunoSEQ multiplex PCR assay. For the multiplex PCR, a mixture combining 60 forward primers for TCR Vbeta segments and 13 reverse primers for TCR Jbeta segments was used. This immuneACCESS table, as held by TCRdb, lists in-frame sequences with V and J called but not all clones. Of the missing ones, under half trace to an unresolved V gene in checked studies; the others have no known cause. The table for this sample lists 75,000 to 100,000 clones; just over 75% of them were counted only once. Together, the top ten hold 0.57% of the sample. Sample: PBMCs. The receptors stem from a man between 25 and 39 years old in good health and CMV-seronegative.

The gene calls are TRBV27 and TRBJ1-5; D may be TRBD1 (6 bases). Trimming took off 5 bases at V and 2 bases at J, with 19 bases between the two ends. CDR1 is MNHEY and CDR2 is SMNVEV in the germline V gene (reference sequence). This CDR3 is 17 amino acids long. In DNA form, the CDR3 reads TGTGCCAGCAGTACACGCCCACAGGGTATAGGCAATCAGCCCCAGCATTTT. Residues: CASSTRPQGIGNQPQHF.

The CDR3 region is CASSDLADSYEQYF. The CDR3 DNA follows: TGTGCCAGCAGTGATCTGGCGGACTCCTACGAGCAGTACTTC. This chain connects TRBV2 to TRBJ2-7; D ambiguous. The germline gives CDR1 SNHLY, CDR2 FYNNEI. Trimming left V 3 bases short and J 0 bases short, with 9 bases between. The CDR3 contains 14 residues.

J is TRBJ2-7 and V is TRBV5-4; tentative D call: TRBD2 (5 bases). This CDR3 has 13 residues. The V end was cut by 2 bases, the J end by 6 bases, with 12 bases between. Germline values: CDR1 SGHNT, CDR2 YYREEE (reference sequence). The CDR3 loop reads CASSFLRVGEQYV. In DNA form, the CDR3 reads TGTGCCAGCAGCTTTTTGAGGGTTGGCGAGCAGTACGTC.

The chain combines TRBV7-2 with TRBJ2-7; weak D call: TRBD1 (5 bases). Germline values: CDR1 SGHTA, CDR2 FQGNSA. The CDR3 length is 15 residues. The germline V and J ends were trimmed by 5 bases and 3 bases, with 17 bases remaining between them. As DNA, the CDR3 is TGTGCCAGCAGCCCTCAGGGTTTTCCAATCTACGAGCAGTACTTC. Residues: CASSPQGFPIYEQYF.

The gene calls are TRBV28 and TRBJ1-4; maybe TRBD1 (5 bases). This CDR3 has 12 amino acids. Germline-derived CDR1 and CDR2 are MDHEN and SYDVKM. Trimming removed 4 bases from V and 5 bases from J, with 5 bases in between. The CDR3 DNA reads TGTGCCAGCAGTTCAGGGAATGAAAAACTGTTTTTT. Translated: CASSSGNEKLFF.

The chain couples TRBV11-2 to TRBJ2-2; D perhaps matches TRBD2 (5 bases). CDR1 is SGHAT, CDR2 FQNNGV, per germline. The V end lost 5 bases, the J end lost 6 bases, and 13 bases lay between the germline ends. CDR3 size: 14 residues. CDR3 sequence (DNA): TGTGCCAGCAGCGCACCAGGACTGTCCGGGGAGCTGTTTTTT. It specifies CASSAPGLSGELFF. The full variable domain, its missing parts supplied by reference TRBV11-2 and TRBJ2-2, is EAGVAQSPRYKIIEKRQSVAFWCNPISGHATLYWYQQILGQGPKLLIQFQNNGVVDDSQLPKDRFSAERLKGVDSTLKIQPAKLEDSAVYLCASSAPGLSGELFFGEGSRLTVL.

The chain carries TRBV9 and TRBJ2-7; possible D gene TRBD2, 6 bases. The V end lost 4 bases, the J end lost 0 bases, and 17 bases lay between the germline ends. The CDR3 consists of 16 residues. In germline, CDR1 is SGDLS, CDR2 YYNGEE. CDR3 nucleotide sequence: TGTGCCAGCAGCCCCGACGGGGGTCGAGCCTCCTACGAGCAGTACTTC. Translating it yields CASSPDGGRASYEQYF. Variable domain in full (rest from reference TRBV9 and TRBJ2-7): DSGVTQTPKHLITATGQRVTLRCSPRSGDLSVYWYQQSLDQGLQFLIQYYNGEERAKGNILERFSAQQFPDLHSELNLSSLELGDSALYFCASSPDGGRASYEQYFGPGTRLTVT.

The chain couples TRBV5-6 to TRBJ1-6; D ambiguous. The CDR3 loop spans 14 amino acids. Trimming left V 9 bases short and J 7 bases short, with 17 bases between. The germline gives CDR1 SGHDT, CDR2 YYEEEE. CDR3: CATQAGFGNSPLHF. Here the CDR3 DNA reads TGTGCCACCCAGGCGGGCTTTGGAAATTCACCCCTCCACTTT.

The chain recombines TRBV14 with TRBJ1-4, with 10 bases matching TRBD1. In germline, CDR1 is SGHDN, CDR2 FVKESK. With 4 bases clipped from V and 4 bases from J, the junction kept 0 bases outside the gene matches. CDR3 length equals 14 residues. The CDR3 loop is CASSRDRGNEKLFF. CDR3 nucleotide sequence: TGTGCCAGCAGCCGGGACAGGGGTAATGAAAAACTGTTTTTT.

This clone was counted only a few times. The rearrangement uses TRBV27 and TRBJ1-4, with D tentatively TRBD1 (6 bases). This CDR3 region has 15 residues. CDR1 is MNHEY and CDR2 is SMNVEV in the germline V gene (reference sequence). Trimming removed 3 bases at V and 3 bases at J, with 11 bases between. The CDR3 DNA reads TGTGCCAGCAGTTTTGGCGGACAGCCTAATGAAAAACTGTTTTTT. It codes for CASSFGGQPNEKLFF.

This rearrangement joins TRBV7-2 to TRBJ1-1; the match to TRBD1 covers 8 bases. The CDR3 sequence is 14 residues long. V lost 3 bases and J lost 5; bases outside the gene matches: 5. From germline, CDR1 is SGHTA and CDR2 FQGNSA. The CDR3 DNA reads as TGTGCCAGCAGCTTCGACAGGGGATCGACTGAAGCTTTCTTT. This codes for CASSFDRGSTEAFF.

V usage is TRBV27 and J usage is TRBJ1-2, with TRBD1 identical over 7 bases. The CDR3 loop spans 12 amino acids. V was clipped by 6 bases and J by 6 bases; unmatched bases: 4. Germline lookup yields CDR1 MNHEY and CDR2 SMNVEV (reference sequence). The CDR3: CASSPRGDGYTF. In DNA form, the CDR3 reads TGTGCCAGCAGCCCCAGGGGGGATGGCTACACCTTC.

The sample holds a few counts of this clone. The gene calls are TRBV29-1 and TRBJ2-6, with 7 bases fitting TRBD2. This CDR3 region has 15 residues. The germline CDR1 and CDR2 sequences are SQVTM and ANQGSEA. The J segment lost 0 bases and the V segment lost 7 bases, leaving 6 bases of the junction unmatched. As DNA, the CDR3 is TGCAGCGGTTGGGAGGGCCACTCTGGGGCCAACGTCCTGACTTTC. It translates to CSGWEGHSGANVLTF.

The CDR3 region has the DNA TGTGCCAGCAGCTCCGCGGAAAGGTATGGCTACACCTTC. The encoded protein is CASSSAERYGYTF. The chain employs TRBV5-4 and TRBJ1-2, with D unresolved. Looked up from germline, CDR1 is SGHNT and CDR2 is YYREEE (reference sequence). The ends were cut back, 3 bases at V and 5 bases at J, with 11 bases in the middle. The CDR3 is made up of 13 amino acids.

This sequence joins TRBV15 and TRBJ2-5, with a weak D call TRBD1 (6 bases). V was pared by 4 bases and J by 11 bases, with 26 bases between. The CDR3 has 16 amino acids. CDR1 and CDR2 (germline): LNHNV, YYDKDF (reference sequence). The CDR3 DNA reads TGTGCCACCAGCACTTCGCCCTTACCAGGGGACCCTGAGCAGTACTTC. Translation gives CATSTSPLPGDPEQYF.

The rearrangement links TRBV27 to TRBJ2-7; D unresolved. With 3 bases removed from V and 0 bases from J, the gap between germline ends came to 6 bases. Germline CDR1 and CDR2: MNHEY and SMNVEV (reference sequence). The CDR3 loop spans 13 amino acids. The CDR3 loop reads CASSLAPSYEQYF. The CDR3 region has the DNA TGTGCCAGCAGTTTGGCCCCCTCCTACGAGCAGTACTTC.

This clone was seen once. The rearrangement uses TRBV13 and TRBJ2-1, with D possibly matching TRBD1 (6 bases). This CDR3 spans 16 amino acids. With 0 bases removed from V and 0 bases from J, the gap between germline ends came to 9 bases. Looked up from germline, CDR1 is PRHDT and CDR2 is FYEKMQ (reference sequence). The CDR3 region has the DNA TGTGCCAGCAGCTTAGGGGGGGCCCGCTCCTACAATGAGCAGTTCTTC. Protein: CASSLGGARSYNEQFF.

CDR3 DNA sequence: TGTGCCAGCAGCTCTTACAGGGGAATGGGAGAGACCCAGTACTTC. Its protein product is CASSSYRGMGETQYF. This rearrangement joins TRBV6-5 to TRBJ2-5; 7 nucleotides agree with TRBD1. V dropped 6 bases and J dropped 4; count of bases not matched to a gene: 11. This CDR3 is built from 15 residues. Germline lookup yields CDR1 MNHEY and CDR2 SVGAGI.

The genes are TRBV10-3 and TRBJ1-1, with D tentatively TRBD1 (6 bases). The CDR3 consists of 13 residues. The germline V gene encodes CDR1 ENHRY and CDR2 SYGVKD. V was trimmed by 8 bases and J by 2 bases, leaving 12 bases between them. The CDR3 protein is CAISGTTNTEAFF. The CDR3 nucleotides are TGTGCCATCTCAGGGACAACAAACACTGAAGCTTTCTTT.

The chain joins TRBV18 to TRBJ1-2, with D possibly TRBD1 on 6 matching bases. V was trimmed by 0 bases and J by 7 bases, leaving 18 bases between them. The CDR3 runs to 16 residues. The germline gives CDR1 KGHSH, CDR2 LQKENI. The CDR3 loop is CASSPPVAGAFVGYTF. CDR3 bases: TGTGCCAGCTCACCACCAGTGGCAGGGGCTTTTGTTGGCTACACCTTC.

The count of this clone is one. The J gene is TRBJ1-5, the V gene TRBV19; no reliable D call. Germline CDR1 LNHDA, CDR2 SQIVND (reference sequence). There are 14 residues in the CDR3. Trimming cost V 5 bases and J 6 bases, with 14 bases left between them. Written as DNA, the CDR3 is TGTGCCAGTAGTCCCGACTGGGTTGGTCAGCCCCAGCATTTT. Translating gives CASSPDWVGQPQHF.

The chain joins TRBV2 to TRBJ1-1; TRBD1 matches 8 bases. Germline CDR1 reads SNHLY; CDR2 reads FYNNEI. J was trimmed by 4 bases and V by 6 bases; bases with no gene match: 10. The CDR3 has 15 residues. The DNA for the CDR3 is TGTGCCAGCAGGGCCCGACAGGGACAGGCCACTGAAGCTTTCTTT. Translating it yields CASRARQGQATEAFF.

The rearrangement uses TRBV14 and TRBJ2-7; no clear D gene. Per germline, CDR1 SGHDN and CDR2 FVKESK. This CDR3 comprises 13 residues. The germline V and J ends were trimmed by 3 bases and 3 bases, with 9 bases remaining between them. CDR3 coding DNA: TGTGCCAGCAGCCAGAGATATTTCTACGAGCAGTACTTC. Its protein product is CASSQRYFYEQYF.